Shown below are 26 T cell receptor beta chains from a single sample sequenced in a study of T cell repertoires in cytomegalovirus infection. TCRdb fed the reads into MiXCR, producing one record per CDR3 protein. The sample holds roughly 990,000 distinct CDR3 sequences, approximately 31% seen once. Their recognized antigens are unknown. Sequenced material: cultured CD8+ T cells from PBMCs, taken from culture after CMV antigen stimulation. The source is a human donor in good health (CMV status not recorded). Some clones in this sample may be carry-over from other donors' samples.

The rearrangement uses TRBV19 and TRBJ2-7; D unresolved. Germline assignment: CDR1 LNHDA and CDR2 SQIVND (reference sequence). V shed 6 bases and J shed 2 bases, with 14 bases lying between them. CDR3 size: 14 residues. This CDR3 reads CASSHPAPTYEQYF. The CDR3 DNA reads TGTGCCAGTAGCCATCCGGCACCTACCTACGAGCAGTACTTC.

V and J are TRBV24-1 and TRBJ1-1, with D perhaps TRBD1 (6 bases). V lost 7 bases and J 1 base, leaving 9 bases between the germline ends. Germline CDR1 and CDR2: KGHDR and SFDVKD. This CDR3 comprises 13 residues. The CDR3 DNA is TGTGCCACCAGAGCGACAGGGAACACTGAAGCTTTCTTT. It encodes CATRATGNTEAFF.

The chain is built from TRBV7-6 and TRBJ2-2; 8 bases fit TRBD2. Germline CDR1 SGHVS, CDR2 FNYEAQ. CDR3 length equals 17 residues. V shed 2 bases and J 4 bases; nucleotides not matched to a gene: 9. The CDR3 nucleotides are TGTGCCAGCAGCTTAATCGGGTCGGGGGGGCCCACCGGGGAGCTGTTTTTT. It encodes CASSLIGSGGPTGELFF.

This clonotype was found a few times. This chain links TRBV12-3 or TRBV12-4 with TRBJ2-7, with a tentative D call TRBD2 (5 bases). This CDR3 is built from 13 residues. Trimming stripped 5 bases from V and 6 bases from J, with 14 bases between. CDR3 coding DNA: TGTGCCAGCAGTCCGACGTTCGGAGGCGAGCAGTACGTC. Amino acid sequence: CASSPTFGGEQYV.

The V and J genes are TRBV19 and TRBJ2-7; 13 bases are a match to TRBD2. After removal of 4 bases from V and 5 bases from J, the junction contained 5 bases not matched to a gene. CDR3 length equals 15 residues. The germline gives CDR1 LNHDA, CDR2 SQIVND (reference sequence). The CDR3 sequence is CASSNGLAGVDEQYF. CDR3 sequence (DNA): TGTGCCAGTAGTAACGGACTAGCGGGGGTCGACGAGCAGTACTTC.

The chain links TRBV2 to TRBJ2-7; D perhaps matches TRBD1 (6 bases). The ends were cut back, 4 bases at V and 5 bases at J, with 24 bases in the middle. CDR3 length: 17 amino acids. From germline, CDR1 is SNHLY and CDR2 FYNNEI. CDR3 residues: CASSVRDTDLATDEQYF. CDR3 nucleotide sequence: TGTGCCAGCAGTGTCCGGGACACAGATTTGGCTACGGACGAGCAGTACTTC.

As to this clonotype: Possible read error: a much larger clone is one base away. The J gene is TRBJ2-3, the V gene TRBV7-9, with D possibly TRBD2 on 6 matching bases. V was shortened by 7 bases and J by 5 bases, with 19 bases between the two germline ends. The CDR3 is 15 amino acids. Germline-derived CDR1 and CDR2 are SEHNR and FQNEAQ (reference sequence). CDR3 in amino acids: CASNILPRLEDTQYF. In DNA form, the CDR3 reads TGTGCCAGCAACATCCTCCCCCGACTAGAAGATACGCAGTATTTT.

The V gene is TRBV27, the J gene TRBJ2-1; 14 positions match TRBD2. The trim removed 5 bases at V and 2 bases at J, leaving 8 bases unmatched. Germline loops: CDR1 MNHEY, CDR2 SMNVEV (reference sequence). The CDR3 spans 18 residues. Here the CDR3 reads CASSTIPTSGGAYNEQFF. CDR3 DNA sequence: TGTGCCAGCAGTACTATCCCGACTAGCGGGGGGGCCTACAATGAGCAGTTCTTC.

This clonotype has just a few counts. The genes are TRBV29-1 and TRBJ2-7; possibly TRBD1 for D (5 bases). Germline V gene lookup returns CDR1 SQVTM and CDR2 ANQGSEA. Trimming stripped 4 bases from V and 3 bases from J, with 10 bases between. The CDR3 is made up of 12 amino acids. Here the CDR3 reads CSVVGEDYEQYV. The CDR3 DNA sequence: TGCAGCGTTGTAGGGGAAGACTACGAGCAGTACGTC.

The sample holds a few counts of this clonotype. The genes are TRBV6-1 and TRBJ2-1; 9 bases agree with TRBD2. Germline V gene lookup returns CDR1 MNHNS and CDR2 SASEGT. J was trimmed by 12 bases and V by 3 bases; bases with no gene match: 9. The CDR3 is 14 amino acids. The CDR3 is CASSEGLAPKGQFF. DNA for the CDR3: TGTGCCAGCAGTGAGGGACTAGCTCCCAAGGGGCAGTTCTTC.

The chain joins TRBV9 to TRBJ2-3; D not resolved. The germline gives CDR1 SGDLS, CDR2 YYNGEE. The CDR3 is 18 amino acids. V was clipped by 0 bases and J by 3 bases, with 20 bases between them. The CDR3 protein is CASSVAKIPGHGTDTQYF. The CDR3 region has the DNA TGTGCCAGCAGCGTAGCCAAAATCCCGGGCCACGGAACAGATACGCAGTATTTT.

There are a few counts of this clonotype. V usage is TRBV20-1 and J usage is TRBJ2-1; the D gene is possibly TRBD2 (7 bases). With 3 bases removed from V and 4 bases from J, the gap between germline ends came to 16 bases. Germline V CDR1 and CDR2: DFQATT, SNEGSKA (reference sequence). The CDR3 covers 15 residues. DNA for the CDR3: TGCAGTGCTAGGTGGGGGGGCGGTGGATACAATGAGCAGTTCTTC. As protein: CSARWGGGGYNEQFF.

This clonotype has just a few counts. V gene TRBV10-3 combines with J gene TRBJ2-3; D unresolved. Germline V lookup: CDR1 ENHRY, CDR2 SYGVKD. V gave up 6 bases and J gave up 5 bases, with 9 bases separating them. The CDR3 has 12 amino acids. The CDR3 DNA sequence: TGTGCCATCAGGACCGTGGTAGATACGCAGTATTTT. Translation gives CAIRTVVDTQYF.

This clonotype was observed a few times. This rearrangement joins TRBV7-9 to TRBJ2-7; 8 nucleotides agree with TRBD1. The CDR3 sequence is 13 residues long. CDR1 is SEHNR, CDR2 FQNEAQ, per germline (reference sequence). Trimming cost V 3 bases and J 6 bases; bases outside gene matches: 4. The chain's CDR3 is CASSLGTGAEQYV. The CDR3 coding sequence is TGTGCCAGCAGCTTGGGGACAGGAGCCGAGCAGTACGTC.

This clonotype was detected ten times or more. The V and J genes are TRBV7-9 and TRBJ2-1; no clear D gene. Germline V CDR1 and CDR2: SEHNR, FQNEAQ (reference sequence). The CDR3 spans 16 residues. V lost 5 bases, J lost 0 bases, and 14 bases lay in between. CDR3 sequence (DNA): TGTGCCAGCAGCCCCTCGACGGCTAGCTCCTACAATGAGCAGTTCTTC. Its protein is CASSPSTASSYNEQFF. Looking up the rest from reference TRBV7-9 and TRBJ2-1 gives the full variable domain: DTGVSQNPRHKITKRGQNVTFRCDPISEHNRLYWYRQTLGQGPEFLTYFQNEAQLEKSRLLSDRFSAERPKGSFSTLEIQRTEQGDSAMYLCASSPSTASSYNEQFFGPGTRLTVL.

The CDR3 DNA reads as TGCAGTGCTAGAGATCGGTCGCGGGGTGAAAAACTGTTTTTT. Translated, it gives CSARDRSRGEKLFF. The rearrangement uses TRBV20-1 and TRBJ1-4; D ambiguous. The ends were cut back, 0 bases at V and 7 bases at J, with 12 bases in the middle. Germline V gene data show CDR1 as DFQATT and CDR2 as SNEGSKA (reference sequence). The CDR3 loop spans 14 amino acids.

The chain employs TRBV6-1 and TRBJ2-3; maybe TRBD1 (6 bases). With 6 bases removed from V and 2 bases from J, the gap between germline ends came to 12 bases. CDR3 length: 14 residues. CDR1 is MNHNS and CDR2 is SASEGT in the germline V gene. The CDR3 DNA is TGTGCCAGCAGCCCCCGGGACAACACAGATACGCAGTATTTT. Protein: CASSPRDNTDTQYF.

The chain recombines TRBV19 with TRBJ2-3; D unresolved. Germline assignment: CDR1 LNHDA and CDR2 SQIVND (reference sequence). The CDR3 is made up of 15 amino acids. Trimming pared 3 bases from V and 4 bases from J, leaving 14 bases between. CDR3 DNA sequence: TGTGCCAGTAGTATCCCCTCTACTCGAGCAGATACGCAGTATTTT. Translated: CASSIPSTRADTQYF.

The chain couples TRBV7-6 to TRBJ2-1, with D perhaps TRBD1 (7 bases). CDR1 is SGHVS and CDR2 is FNYEAQ in the germline V gene. V gave up 5 bases and J gave up 4 bases, with 15 bases separating them. CDR3 size: 15 residues. CDR3 loop: CASSPIQGGYNEQFF. In DNA, the CDR3 is TGTGCCAGCAGCCCTATTCAGGGGGGTTACAATGAGCAGTTCTTC.

There are a few counts of this clonotype. The chain has TRBV27 and TRBJ1-1; D is unresolved. Trimming stripped 5 bases from V and 4 bases from J, with 14 bases between. Germline CDR1 and CDR2: MNHEY and SMNVEV (reference sequence). The CDR3 has 14 residues. The CDR3 DNA is TGTGCCAGCAGTAAGGGAAGGGAAGGCACTGAAGCTTTCTTT. Translation: CASSKGREGTEAFF.

This clonotype has more than one count but fewer than ten. V and J are TRBV10-3 and TRBJ2-7, with a possible D match to TRBD2 (5 bases). V lost 0 bases to trimming and J lost 6 bases, with 12 bases between them. The germline CDR1 and CDR2 sequences are ENHRY and SYGVKD. The CDR3 has 14 residues. CDR3 DNA sequence: TGTGCCATCAGTGAGTCGGAGGCGGTGGGCGAGCAGTACGTC. This gives the protein CAISESEAVGEQYV.

This clonotype occurred a few times. CDR3 sequence: CASSQGMAGKQDPTIYF. CDR3 nucleotide sequence: TGTGCCAGCAGCCAAGGGATGGCAGGGAAACAGGATCCCACCATATATTTT. The chain couples TRBV3-1 to TRBJ1-3, with D maybe TRBD1 (5 bases). V was pared by 1 base and J by 9 bases, with 22 bases between. The CDR3 consists of 17 residues. The V gene's germline CDR1 is LGHDT and CDR2 YNNKEL (reference sequence).

This clonotype was observed a handful of times. This chain joins TRBV7-9 and TRBJ1-1; unclear D gene. The germline V and J ends were trimmed by 7 bases and 0 bases, with 6 bases remaining between them. Germline V gene lookup returns CDR1 SEHNR and CDR2 FQNEAQ (reference sequence). The CDR3 runs to 12 residues. This chain's CDR3 is CASTQMNTEAFF. In nucleotides, the CDR3 is TGTGCCAGCACTCAAATGAACACTGAAGCTTTCTTT. Full variable domain (remainder filled in from reference TRBV7-9 and TRBJ1-1): DTGVSQNPRHKITKRGQNVTFRCDPISEHNRLYWYRQTLGQGPEFLTYFQNEAQLEKSRLLSDRFSAERPKGSFSTLEIQRTEQGDSAMYLCASTQMNTEAFFGQGTRLTVV.

In this sample, this clonotype turned up a few times. The chain recombines TRBV27 with TRBJ1-6, with D uncertain. The CDR3 runs to 12 residues. Germline V gene sequence: CDR1 MNHEY, CDR2 SMNVEV (reference sequence). V gave up 6 bases and J gave up 8 bases, with 8 bases separating them. CDR3 nucleotide sequence: TGTGCCAGCAGCCCCGGGCATTCACCCCTCCACTTT. This codes for CASSPGHSPLHF.

The chain couples TRBV28 to TRBJ2-7, with 8 bases lining up with TRBD1. CDR1 and CDR2 (germline): MDHEN, SYDVKM. The CDR3 spans 15 residues. Trimming cost V 3 bases and J 6 bases; bases outside gene matches: 10. The CDR3 reads CASSLARGRTGEQYV. CDR3 coding DNA: TGTGCCAGCAGTTTGGCCAGGGGGCGGACGGGCGAGCAGTACGTC.

This clonotype was detected only once. The chain joins TRBV14 to TRBJ2-5, with D tentatively TRBD1 (5 bases). Germline V gene lookup returns CDR1 SGHDN and CDR2 FVKESK. This CDR3 spans 15 amino acids. Trimming took off 0 bases at V and 5 bases at J, with 13 bases between the two ends. In DNA form, the CDR3 reads TGTGCCAGCAGCCAAGACGGTGGGGCCGGGGAGACCCAGTACTTC. Translated, it gives CASSQDGGAGETQYF.